A single sample is the source of the 3 T cell receptor beta chains below, sequenced in a study of cytomegalovirus exposure and HLA in healthy donors. Produced via immunoSEQ multiplex PCR; TCRdb's table is partial and in-frame only. The sample includes some 150,000 clones, about nine tenths of them seen just once. The sample consisted of PBMCs. The receptors stem from a man in his late teens or twenties in good health and CMV-seropositive.

The genes are TRBV7-9 and TRBJ1-1; 7 nucleotides agree with TRBD1. This CDR3 is 15 amino acids long. The junction had 6 bases not matched to a gene; V was cut back by 5 bases and J by 0 bases. CDR1 and CDR2 from the germline V gene are SEHNR and FQNEAQ (reference sequence). The CDR3, as DNA: TGTGCCAGCAGCCCCCCGACAGGGCTGAACACTGAAGCTTTCTTT. Residues: CASSPPTGLNTEAFF. Drawing the rest from reference TRBV7-9 and TRBJ1-1, the complete variable domain is DTGVSQNPRHKITKRGQNVTFRCDPISEHNRLYWYRQTLGQGPEFLTYFQNEAQLEKSRLLSDRFSAERPKGSFSTLEIQRTEQGDSAMYLCASSPPTGLNTEAFFGQGTRLTVV.

The V call is TRBV27, the J call TRBJ2-1, with a tentative D call TRBD1 (6 bases). V dropped 0 bases and J dropped 1 base, with 10 bases sitting between them. The CDR3 is 16 amino acids. Germline V gene sequence: CDR1 MNHEY, CDR2 SMNVEV (reference sequence). The CDR3 sequence: CASSLSRQGSYNEQFF. The CDR3 DNA is TGTGCCAGCAGTTTATCGAGGCAGGGGTCCTACAATGAGCAGTTCTTC.

The gene calls are TRBV5-1 and TRBJ2-7, with TRBD2 matching 14 bases. This CDR3 contains 16 residues. Germline lookup yields CDR1 SGHRS and CDR2 YFSETQ. V dropped 0 bases and J dropped 7; count of bases not matched to a gene: 6. The CDR3 nucleotides read TGCGCCAGCAGCTTGGAGGGACTAGCGGGAGTTGTTGAGCAGTACTTC. This translates into CASSLEGLAGVVEQYF.